These 17 T cell receptor beta chains share one sample of origin, sequenced in a study of blood T cell repertoires in COVID-19. Profiled with immunoSEQ multiplex PCR; TCRdb holds only in-frame clones, not every one. The data show 290,000 or so clones, 85% to 90% seen once. The specimen was peripheral blood. The origin of the receptors is a man aged 70 or older with acute or convalescent COVID-19.

The CDR3 DNA follows: TGCGCCAGCAGCACGGGACAGGTTCTGGGCGAGCAGTACTTC. Protein product: CASSTGQVLGEQYF. The V and J genes are TRBV5-1 and TRBJ2-7; 8 bases map to TRBD1. The V gene end was trimmed by 4 bases and the J gene end by 6 bases; junction bases not matched to a gene: 9. Germline CDR1 is SGHRS and CDR2 is YFSETQ. This CDR3 contains 14 residues.

V gene TRBV11-3 combines with J gene TRBJ2-5, with 12 bases lining up with TRBD1. Losses at the gene ends were 5 bases for V and 5 bases for J; bases not matched to a gene: 6. Germline CDR1 SGHNT, CDR2 YENEEA. The CDR3 is 15 residues long. This chain's CDR3 is CASSPGTGGAETQYF. For the CDR3, the DNA is TGTGCCAGCAGCCCCGGGACAGGGGGCGCGGAGACCCAGTACTTC.

The CDR3 nucleotides are TGTGCCAGCAGCCTGAATTCACCCCTCCACTTT. This sequence encodes CASSLNSPLHF. The V gene is TRBV11-2, the J gene TRBJ1-6; no clear D. Trimming shortened V by 5 bases and J by 7 bases, and 3 bases separated the two germline ends. This CDR3 spans 11 amino acids. Germline-derived CDR1 and CDR2 are SGHAT and FQNNGV.

The V gene is TRBV6-5, the J gene TRBJ1-6, with a tentative D call TRBD1 (5 bases). With 7 bases removed from V and 6 bases from J, the gap between germline ends came to 10 bases. This CDR3 is built from 13 residues. Germline loops: CDR1 MNHEY, CDR2 SVGAGI. Here the CDR3 DNA reads TGTGCCAGCACTACAGGAGTTAATTCACCCCTCCACTTT. Protein: CASTTGVNSPLHF.

This chain links TRBV2 with TRBJ2-7, with TRBD2 as a possible D gene (7 bases). Trimming removed 7 bases at V and 5 bases at J, with 12 bases between. Looked up from germline, CDR1 is SNHLY and CDR2 is FYNNEI. The CDR3 totals 12 residues. For the CDR3, the DNA is TGTGCCAGCAAGGGGGGGCGACACGAGCAGTACTTC. Translation: CASKGGRHEQYF.

V gene TRBV2 combines with J gene TRBJ2-6, with D possibly TRBD2 on 6 matching bases. The germline CDR1 and CDR2 sequences are SNHLY and FYNNEI. The CDR3 spans 15 residues. Trimming pared 6 bases from V and 4 bases from J, leaving 13 bases between. For the CDR3, the DNA is TGTGCCAGCAGCGTGGGACTTGGCGGGGCCAACGTCCTGACTTTC. It codes for CASSVGLGGANVLTF.

This clone was observed many times. CDR3 protein: CASAGQGFGEQYF. CDR3 coding DNA: TGTGCCAGCGCGGGACAGGGGTTCGGGGAGCAGTACTTC. The chain employs TRBV7-2 and TRBJ2-7; 10 nucleotides match TRBD1. CDR3 length equals 13 residues. V lost 8 bases and J lost 7; bases outside the gene matches: 8. Germline CDR1 and CDR2: SGHTA and FQGNSA.

The CDR3 is CAWSYPQGANQPQHF. The CDR3, as DNA: TGTGCCTGGAGCTACCCCCAGGGGGCTAACCAGCCCCAGCATTTT. The rearrangement uses TRBV30 and TRBJ1-5, with 8 bases that match TRBD1. CDR1 is GTSNPN, CDR2 SVGIG, per germline (reference sequence). V shed 3 bases, J shed 7 bases, and the junction held 11 bases outside the gene matches. This CDR3 comprises 15 residues.

This chain links TRBV24-1 with TRBJ1-6, with D possibly matching TRBD1 (6 bases). Looked up from germline, CDR1 is KGHDR and CDR2 is SFDVKD. This CDR3 is 18 amino acids long. V was clipped by 5 bases and J by 0 bases, with 16 bases between them. CDR3 sequence (DNA): TGTGCCACCAGTGCCGTACAGGGAAGGTTCTCCTATAATTCACCCCTCCACTTT. It is translated as CATSAVQGRFSYNSPLHF.

The chain recombines TRBV18 with TRBJ2-1; TRBD1 matches 7 bases. Per germline, CDR1 KGHSH and CDR2 LQKENI. The CDR3 totals 16 residues. Unmatched junction bases numbered 7, after V lost 2 bases and J lost 3 bases. This CDR3 is CASSPVRGQNYNEQFF. The CDR3 DNA is TGTGCCAGCTCACCAGTAAGGGGACAGAACTACAATGAGCAGTTCTTC.

The chain uses TRBV6-5 and TRBJ1-2, with TRBD1 as a possible D gene (6 bases). This CDR3 contains 16 residues. V was clipped by 2 bases and J by 5 bases, with 18 bases between them. The germline gives CDR1 MNHEY, CDR2 SVGAGI. CDR3 nucleotides: TGTGCCAGCAGTTACAGCGCCGCGACAGGCGGATATGGCTACACCTTC. The encoded protein is CASSYSAATGGYGYTF.

The rearrangement uses TRBV6-5 and TRBJ2-3; D ambiguous. The CDR3 extends over 12 amino acids. V was trimmed by 8 bases and J by 4 bases, leaving 10 bases between them. The germline CDR1 and CDR2 sequences are MNHEY and SVGAGI. The CDR3 protein is CASLSVADTQYF. The CDR3 nucleotides read TGTGCCAGCCTTTCGGTTGCAGATACGCAGTATTTT.

This sequence joins TRBV10-3 and TRBJ1-1; TRBD1 aligns across 7 bases. Germline V CDR1 and CDR2: ENHRY, SYGVKD. Unmatched junction bases numbered 9, after V lost 3 bases and J lost 5 bases. This CDR3 is 15 amino acids long. The CDR3 DNA reads TGTGCCATCAGTGATAGACAGGGAATCGGAACTGAAGCTTTCTTT. Its translation is CAISDRQGIGTEAFF.

The chain links TRBV19 to TRBJ1-1; a possible D gene is TRBD1 (5 bases). Trimming pared 1 base from V and 1 base from J, leaving 10 bases between. Germline loops: CDR1 LNHDA, CDR2 SQIVND (reference sequence). This CDR3 comprises 15 residues. CDR3 coding DNA: TGTGCCAGTAGTATAGGGGCGGGACCGAACACTGAAGCTTTCTTT. This gives the protein CASSIGAGPNTEAFF.

The chain uses TRBV7-9 and TRBJ1-6; TRBD1 agrees at 8 bases. CDR1 and CDR2 from the germline V gene are SEHNR and FQNEAQ (reference sequence). Germline trimming cut 3 bases from V and 6 bases from J; bases unmatched to any gene: 16. The CDR3 is 19 amino acids. The DNA of the CDR3 is TGTGCCAGCAGCTTCGACAGGGGAGAAAGGGGGTCGGGTAATTCACCCCTCCACTTT. It codes for CASSFDRGERGSGNSPLHF.

V is TRBV2 and J is TRBJ2-3; D perhaps matches TRBD2 (6 bases). The germline V gene has CDR1 SNHLY and CDR2 FYNNEI. The CDR3 contains 15 residues. Deletions cut 6 bases from V and 0 bases from J, with 13 bases between. CDR3 sequence: CASSESGTSTDTQYF. Here the CDR3 DNA reads TGTGCCAGCAGCGAGAGTGGGACTAGCACAGATACGCAGTATTTT.

This sequence joins TRBV5-6 and TRBJ1-6; D possibly corresponds to TRBD1 (5 bases). The CDR3 runs to 15 residues. Germline assignment: CDR1 SGHDT and CDR2 YYEEEE. V gave up 4 bases and J gave up 7 bases, with 15 bases separating them. The CDR3 sequence is CASSLGAGRNSPLHF. CDR3 in DNA: TGTGCCAGCAGCCTAGGAGCAGGGAGGAATTCACCCCTCCACTTT. The entire variable domain, with the rest obtained from reference TRBV5-6 and TRBJ1-6, is as follows: DAGVTQSPTHLIKTRGQQVTLRCSPKSGHDTVSWYQQALGQGPQFIFQYYEEEERQRGNFPDRFSGHQFPNYSSELNVNALLLGDSALYLCASSLGAGRNSPLHFGNGTRLTVT.